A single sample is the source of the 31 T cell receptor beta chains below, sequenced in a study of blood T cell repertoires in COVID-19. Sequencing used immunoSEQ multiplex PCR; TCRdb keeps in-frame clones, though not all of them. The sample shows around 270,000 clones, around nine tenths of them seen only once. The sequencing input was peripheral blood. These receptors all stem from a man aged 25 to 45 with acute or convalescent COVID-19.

CDR3 bases: TGTGCCAGCAGTGAGATGGGAGACACAGATACGCAGTATTTT. Protein: CASSEMGDTDTQYF. The chain combines TRBV6-1 with TRBJ2-3; maybe TRBD2 (5 bases). Germline values: CDR1 MNHNS, CDR2 SASEGT. Between the trimmed V and J ends, which lost 3 bases and 2 bases, there was a span of 9 bases. This CDR3 comprises 14 residues.

This CDR3 is CASSERGNYEQYF. CDR3 DNA sequence: TGTGCCAGCAGTGAGCGGGGAAACTACGAGCAGTACTTC. The rearrangement links TRBV5-4 to TRBJ2-7, with 7 bases that match TRBD2. V trimming: 5 bases; J trimming: 3 bases; junction bases outside the gene matches: 5. Per germline, CDR1 SGHNT and CDR2 YYREEE (reference sequence). The CDR3 runs 13 residues.

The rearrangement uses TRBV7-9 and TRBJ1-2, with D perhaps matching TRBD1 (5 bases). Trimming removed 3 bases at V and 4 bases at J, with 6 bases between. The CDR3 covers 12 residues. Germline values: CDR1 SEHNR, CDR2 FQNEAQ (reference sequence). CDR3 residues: CASSFDSYGYTF. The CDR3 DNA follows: TGTGCCAGCAGCTTCGACAGCTATGGCTACACCTTC.

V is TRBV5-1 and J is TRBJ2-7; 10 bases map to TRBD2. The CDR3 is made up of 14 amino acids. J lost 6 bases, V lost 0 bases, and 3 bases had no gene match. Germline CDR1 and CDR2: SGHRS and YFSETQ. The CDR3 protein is CASSLVLAGVEQYF. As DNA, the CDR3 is TGCGCCAGCAGCTTGGTTCTAGCGGGGGTCGAGCAGTACTTC.

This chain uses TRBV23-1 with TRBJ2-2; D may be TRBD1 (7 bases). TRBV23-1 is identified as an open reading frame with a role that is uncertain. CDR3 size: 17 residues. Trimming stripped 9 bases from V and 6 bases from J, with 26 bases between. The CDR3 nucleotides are TGCGCCAGACAGGGGTTTCTCCATCGGAGGGGGGCCGGGGAGCTGTTTTTT. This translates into CARQGFLHRRGAGELFF.

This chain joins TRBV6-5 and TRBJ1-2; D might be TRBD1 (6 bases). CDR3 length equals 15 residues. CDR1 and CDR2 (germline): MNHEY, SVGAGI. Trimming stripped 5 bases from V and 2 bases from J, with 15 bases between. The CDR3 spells CASSQAPGANYGYTF. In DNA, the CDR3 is TGTGCCAGCAGTCAGGCGCCAGGGGCCAACTATGGCTACACCTTC.

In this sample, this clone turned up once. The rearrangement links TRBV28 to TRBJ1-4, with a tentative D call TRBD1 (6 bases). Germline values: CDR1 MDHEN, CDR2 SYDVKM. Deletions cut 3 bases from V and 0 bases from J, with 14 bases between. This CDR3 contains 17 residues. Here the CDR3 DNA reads TGTGCCAGCAGTTTGCCCCAACAGGGATCAACTAATGAAAAACTGTTTTTT. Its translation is CASSLPQQGSTNEKLFF.

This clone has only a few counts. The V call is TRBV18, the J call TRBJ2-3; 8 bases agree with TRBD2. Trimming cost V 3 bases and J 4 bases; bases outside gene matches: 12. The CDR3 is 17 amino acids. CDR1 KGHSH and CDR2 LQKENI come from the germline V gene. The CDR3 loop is CASSPSGGVVGADTQYF. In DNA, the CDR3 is TGTGCCAGCTCACCCTCCGGGGGGGTAGTGGGCGCAGATACGCAGTATTTT.

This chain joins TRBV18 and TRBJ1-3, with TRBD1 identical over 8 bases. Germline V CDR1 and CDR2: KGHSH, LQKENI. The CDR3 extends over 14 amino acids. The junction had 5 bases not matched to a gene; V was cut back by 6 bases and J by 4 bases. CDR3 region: CASSVGQGGNTIYF. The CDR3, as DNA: TGTGCCAGCTCGGTCGGACAGGGAGGAAACACCATATATTTT.

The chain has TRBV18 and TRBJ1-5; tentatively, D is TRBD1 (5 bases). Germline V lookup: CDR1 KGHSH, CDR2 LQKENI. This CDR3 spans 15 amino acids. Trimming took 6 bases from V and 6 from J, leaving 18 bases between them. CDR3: CASSLVGGQGQPQHF. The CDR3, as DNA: TGTGCCAGCTCTCTTGTAGGCGGTCAGGGTCAGCCCCAGCATTTT.

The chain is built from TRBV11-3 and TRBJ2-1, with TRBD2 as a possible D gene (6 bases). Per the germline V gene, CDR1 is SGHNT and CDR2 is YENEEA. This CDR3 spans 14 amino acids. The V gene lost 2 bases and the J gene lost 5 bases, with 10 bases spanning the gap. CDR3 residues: CASSLTSWNNEQFF. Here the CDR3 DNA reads TGTGCCAGCAGCTTAACTAGCTGGAACAATGAGCAGTTCTTC.

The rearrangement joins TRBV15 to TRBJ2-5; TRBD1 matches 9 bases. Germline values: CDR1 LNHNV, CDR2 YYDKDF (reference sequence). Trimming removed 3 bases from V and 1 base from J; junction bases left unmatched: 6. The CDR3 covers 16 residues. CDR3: CATSRGQGVPQETQYF. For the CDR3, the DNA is TGTGCCACCAGCAGGGGACAGGGAGTTCCCCAAGAGACCCAGTACTTC.

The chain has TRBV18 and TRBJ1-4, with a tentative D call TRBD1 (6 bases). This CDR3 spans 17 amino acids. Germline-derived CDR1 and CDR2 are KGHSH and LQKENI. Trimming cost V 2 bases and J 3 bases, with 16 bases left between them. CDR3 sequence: CASSPRTGAGANEKLFF. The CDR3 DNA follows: TGTGCCAGCTCACCAAGGACGGGTGCAGGGGCTAATGAAAAACTGTTTTTT.

The CDR3 coding sequence is TGCGCCAGCAGCTTGCCCGGGTCTACCGGGGAGCTGTTTTTT. As protein: CASSLPGSTGELFF. The chain carries TRBV5-1 and TRBJ2-2, with unresolved D. The germline V and J ends were trimmed by 1 base and 5 bases, with 9 bases remaining between them. Per the germline V gene, CDR1 is SGHRS and CDR2 is YFSETQ. CDR3 length equals 14 residues.

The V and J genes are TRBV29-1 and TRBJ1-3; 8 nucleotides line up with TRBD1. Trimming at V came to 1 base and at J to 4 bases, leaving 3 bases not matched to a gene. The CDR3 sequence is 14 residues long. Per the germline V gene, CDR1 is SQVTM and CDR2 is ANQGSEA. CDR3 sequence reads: CSVEVGQGGNTIYF. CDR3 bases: TGCAGCGTTGAAGTAGGACAGGGAGGAAACACCATATATTTT.

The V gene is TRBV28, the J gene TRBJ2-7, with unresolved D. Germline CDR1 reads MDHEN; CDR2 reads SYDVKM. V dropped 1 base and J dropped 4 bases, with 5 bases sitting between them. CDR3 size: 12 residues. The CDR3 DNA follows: TGTGCCAGCAGTTTATACGGTTACGAGCAGTACTTC. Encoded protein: CASSLYGYEQYF.

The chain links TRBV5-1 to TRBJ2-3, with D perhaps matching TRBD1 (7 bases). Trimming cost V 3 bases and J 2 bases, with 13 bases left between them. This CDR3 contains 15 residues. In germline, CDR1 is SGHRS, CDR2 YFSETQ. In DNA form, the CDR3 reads TGCGCCAGCAGCTCGGAGGGACAGTCCACAGATACGCAGTATTTT. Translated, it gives CASSSEGQSTDTQYF. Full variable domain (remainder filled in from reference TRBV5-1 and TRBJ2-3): KAGVTQTPRYLIKTRGQQVTLSCSPISGHRSVSWYQQTPGQGLQFLFEYFSETQRNKGNFPGRFSGRQFSNSRSEMNVSTLELGDSALYLCASSSEGQSTDTQYFGPGTRLTVL.

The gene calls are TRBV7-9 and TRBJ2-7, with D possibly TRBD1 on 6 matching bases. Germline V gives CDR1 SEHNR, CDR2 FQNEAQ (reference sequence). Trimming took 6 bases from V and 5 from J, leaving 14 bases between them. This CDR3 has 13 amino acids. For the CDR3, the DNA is TGTGCCAGCAGTCTTACAGGGATCAACGAGCAGTACTTC. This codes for CASSLTGINEQYF.

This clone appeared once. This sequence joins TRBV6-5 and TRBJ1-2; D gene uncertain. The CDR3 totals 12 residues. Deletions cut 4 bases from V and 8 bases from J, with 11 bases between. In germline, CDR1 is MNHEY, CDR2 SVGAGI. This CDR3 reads CASSSRPSGYTF. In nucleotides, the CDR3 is TGTGCCAGCAGTTCTCGTCCAAGCGGCTACACCTTC.

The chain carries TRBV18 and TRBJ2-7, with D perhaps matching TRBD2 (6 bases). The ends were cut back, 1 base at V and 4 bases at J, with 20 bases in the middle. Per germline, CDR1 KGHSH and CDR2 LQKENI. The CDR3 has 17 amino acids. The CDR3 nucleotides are TGTGCCAGCTCACCACTAGGCCGCGGGGCAAATTATTACGAGCAGTACTTC. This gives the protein CASSPLGRGANYYEQYF.

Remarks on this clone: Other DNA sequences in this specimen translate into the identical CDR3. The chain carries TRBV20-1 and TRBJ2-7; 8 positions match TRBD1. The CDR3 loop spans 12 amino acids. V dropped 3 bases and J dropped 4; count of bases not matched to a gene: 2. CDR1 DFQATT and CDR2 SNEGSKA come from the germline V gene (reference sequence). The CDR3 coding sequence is TGCAGTGCTAGTGACAGGGGTTACGAGCAGTACTTC. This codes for CSASDRGYEQYF.

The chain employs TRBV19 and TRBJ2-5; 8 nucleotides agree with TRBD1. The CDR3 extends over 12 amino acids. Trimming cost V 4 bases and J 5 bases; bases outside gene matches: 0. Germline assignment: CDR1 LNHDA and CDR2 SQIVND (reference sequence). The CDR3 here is CASSRQGETQYF. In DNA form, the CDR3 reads TGTGCCAGTAGTAGACAGGGGGAGACCCAGTACTTC. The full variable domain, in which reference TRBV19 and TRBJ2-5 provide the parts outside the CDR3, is DGGITQSPKYLFRKEGQNVTLSCEQNLNHDAMYWYRQDPGQGLRLIYYSQIVNDFQKGDIAEGYSVSREKKESFPLTVTSAQKNPTAFYLCASSRQGETQYFGPGTRLLVL.

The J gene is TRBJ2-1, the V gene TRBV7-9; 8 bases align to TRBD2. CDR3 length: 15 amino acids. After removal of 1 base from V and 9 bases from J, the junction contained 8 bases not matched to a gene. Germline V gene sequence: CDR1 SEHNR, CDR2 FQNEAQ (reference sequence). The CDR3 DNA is TGTGCCAGCAGCTTAGGGTTGGGGGCGGGAGGTGAGCAGTTCTTC. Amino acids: CASSLGLGAGGEQFF.

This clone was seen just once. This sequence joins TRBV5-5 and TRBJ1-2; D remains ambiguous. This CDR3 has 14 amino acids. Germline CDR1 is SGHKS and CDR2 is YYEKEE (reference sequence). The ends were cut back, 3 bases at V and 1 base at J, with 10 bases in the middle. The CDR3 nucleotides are TGTGCCAGCAGCTACTCTGAGGTTAACTATGGCTACACCTTC. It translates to CASSYSEVNYGYTF.

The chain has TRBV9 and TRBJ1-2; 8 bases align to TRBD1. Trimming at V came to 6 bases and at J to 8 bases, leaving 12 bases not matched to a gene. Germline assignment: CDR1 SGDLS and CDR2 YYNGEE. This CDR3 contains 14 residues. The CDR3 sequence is CASTLGQGRSGYTF. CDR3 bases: TGTGCCAGCACCCTTGGACAGGGACGGAGCGGCTACACCTTC.

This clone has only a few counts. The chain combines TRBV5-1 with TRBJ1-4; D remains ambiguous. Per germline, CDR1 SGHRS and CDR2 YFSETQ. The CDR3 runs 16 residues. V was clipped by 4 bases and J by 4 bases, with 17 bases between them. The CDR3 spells CASSPNSGAFNEKLFF. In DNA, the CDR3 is TGCGCCAGCAGCCCGAACTCAGGTGCCTTTAATGAAAAACTGTTTTTT.

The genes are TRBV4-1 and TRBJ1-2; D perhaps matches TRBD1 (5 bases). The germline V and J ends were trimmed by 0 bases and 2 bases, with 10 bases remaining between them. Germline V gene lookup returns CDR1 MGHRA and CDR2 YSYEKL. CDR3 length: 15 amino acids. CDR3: CASSQDGGGNYGYTF. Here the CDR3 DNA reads TGCGCCAGCAGCCAAGATGGGGGAGGGAACTATGGCTACACCTTC.

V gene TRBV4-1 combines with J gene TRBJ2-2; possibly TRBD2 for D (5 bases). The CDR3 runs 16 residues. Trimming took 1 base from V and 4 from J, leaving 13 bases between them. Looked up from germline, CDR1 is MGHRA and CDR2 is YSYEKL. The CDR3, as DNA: TGCGCCAGCAGCCAAGTCGCGAGGGTGGGCACCGGGGAGCTGTTTTTT. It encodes CASSQVARVGTGELFF.

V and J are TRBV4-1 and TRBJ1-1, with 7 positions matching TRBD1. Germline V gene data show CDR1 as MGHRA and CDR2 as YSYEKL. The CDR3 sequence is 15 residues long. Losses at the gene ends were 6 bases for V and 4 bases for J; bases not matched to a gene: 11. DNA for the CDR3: TGCGCCAGCAGGCAGGACCCGACAGGGTCCACTGAAGCTTTCTTT. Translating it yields CASRQDPTGSTEAFF.

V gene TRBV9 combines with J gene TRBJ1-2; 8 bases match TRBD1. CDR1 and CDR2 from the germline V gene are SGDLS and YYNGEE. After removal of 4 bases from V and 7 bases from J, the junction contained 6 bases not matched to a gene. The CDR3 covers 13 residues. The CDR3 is CASSRDRSFGYTF. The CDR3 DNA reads TGTGCCAGCAGCCGGGACAGGTCCTTTGGCTACACCTTC.

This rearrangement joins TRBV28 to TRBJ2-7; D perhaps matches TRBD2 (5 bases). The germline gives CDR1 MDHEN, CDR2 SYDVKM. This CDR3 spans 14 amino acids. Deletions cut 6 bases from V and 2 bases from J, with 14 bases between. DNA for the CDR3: TGTGCCAGCAGCCCGCCGGGGAGCGCCTACGAGCAGTACTTC. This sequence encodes CASSPPGSAYEQYF.